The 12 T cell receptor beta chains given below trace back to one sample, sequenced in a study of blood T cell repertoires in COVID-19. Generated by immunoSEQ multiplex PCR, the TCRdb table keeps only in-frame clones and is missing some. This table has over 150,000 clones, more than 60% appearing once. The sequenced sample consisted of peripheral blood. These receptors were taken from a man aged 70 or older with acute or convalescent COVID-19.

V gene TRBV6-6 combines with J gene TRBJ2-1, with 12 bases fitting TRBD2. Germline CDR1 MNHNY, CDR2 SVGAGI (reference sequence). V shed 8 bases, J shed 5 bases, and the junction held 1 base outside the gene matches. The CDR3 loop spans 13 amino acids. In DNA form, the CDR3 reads TGTGCCAGCGGACTAGCGGGGAACAATGAGCAGTTCTTC. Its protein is CASGLAGNNEQFF.

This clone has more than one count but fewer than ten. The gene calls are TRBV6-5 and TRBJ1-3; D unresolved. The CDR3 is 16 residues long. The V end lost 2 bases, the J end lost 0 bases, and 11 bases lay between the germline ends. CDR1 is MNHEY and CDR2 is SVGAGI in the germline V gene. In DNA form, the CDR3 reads TGTGCCAGCAGTTACGGTCTGACGGGCTCTGGAAACACCATATATTTT. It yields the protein CASSYGLTGSGNTIYF.

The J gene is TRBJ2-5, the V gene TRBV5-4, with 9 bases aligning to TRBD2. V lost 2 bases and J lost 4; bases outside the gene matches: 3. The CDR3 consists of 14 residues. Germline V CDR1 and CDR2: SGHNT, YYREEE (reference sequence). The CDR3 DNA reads TGTGCCAGCAGCTTAGCGGGGGGTCGAGAGACCCAGTACTTC. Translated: CASSLAGGRETQYF.

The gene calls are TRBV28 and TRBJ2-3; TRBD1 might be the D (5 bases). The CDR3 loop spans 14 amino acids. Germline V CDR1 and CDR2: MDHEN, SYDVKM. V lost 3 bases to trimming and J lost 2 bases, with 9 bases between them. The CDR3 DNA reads TGTGCCAGCAGTTTTGACAGCCACACAGATACGCAGTATTTT. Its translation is CASSFDSHTDTQYF. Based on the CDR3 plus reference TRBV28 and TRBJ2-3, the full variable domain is DVKVTQSSRYLVKRTGEKVFLECVQDMDHENMFWYRQDPGLGLRLIYFSYDVKMKEKGDIPEGYSVSREKKERFSLILESASTNQTSMYLCASSFDSHTDTQYFGPGTRLTVL.

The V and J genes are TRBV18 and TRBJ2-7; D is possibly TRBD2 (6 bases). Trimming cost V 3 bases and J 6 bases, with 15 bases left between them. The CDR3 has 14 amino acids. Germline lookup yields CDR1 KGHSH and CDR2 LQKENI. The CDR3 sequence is CASSPDFRGTEQYF. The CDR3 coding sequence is TGTGCCAGCTCACCGGACTTCCGGGGGACCGAGCAGTACTTC.

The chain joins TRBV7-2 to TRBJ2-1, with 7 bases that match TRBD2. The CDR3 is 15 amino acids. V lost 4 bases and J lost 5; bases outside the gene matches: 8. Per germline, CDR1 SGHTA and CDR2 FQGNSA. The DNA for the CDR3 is TGTGCCAGCAGCTCTCAGTGGACTAGTCACAATGAGCAGTTCTTC. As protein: CASSSQWTSHNEQFF.

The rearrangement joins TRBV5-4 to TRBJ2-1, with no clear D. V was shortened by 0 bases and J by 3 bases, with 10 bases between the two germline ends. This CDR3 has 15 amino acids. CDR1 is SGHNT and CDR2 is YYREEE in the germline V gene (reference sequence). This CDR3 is CASSLVELDYNEQFF. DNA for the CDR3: TGTGCCAGCAGCTTGGTGGAGCTGGACTACAATGAGCAGTTCTTC.

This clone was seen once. CDR3 in amino acids: CASSAGDTQYF. The CDR3 DNA sequence: TGTGCCAGCAGTGCCGGGGATACGCAGTATTTT. The V and J genes are TRBV2 and TRBJ2-3, with D hard to call. This CDR3 is 11 amino acids long. V was clipped by 4 bases and J by 6 bases, with 5 bases between them. Germline CDR1 SNHLY, CDR2 FYNNEI.

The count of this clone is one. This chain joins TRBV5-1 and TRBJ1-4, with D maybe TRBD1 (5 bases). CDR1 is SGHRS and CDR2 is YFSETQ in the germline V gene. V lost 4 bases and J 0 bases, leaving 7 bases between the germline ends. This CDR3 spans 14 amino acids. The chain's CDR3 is CASSQTATNEKLFF. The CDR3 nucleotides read TGCGCCAGCAGCCAGACAGCAACTAATGAAAAACTGTTTTTT.

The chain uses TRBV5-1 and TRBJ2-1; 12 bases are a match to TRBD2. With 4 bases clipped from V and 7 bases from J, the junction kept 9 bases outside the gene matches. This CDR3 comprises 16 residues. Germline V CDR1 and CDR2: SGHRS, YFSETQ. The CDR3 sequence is CASSAETSGSYNEQFF. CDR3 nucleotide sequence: TGCGCCAGCAGCGCCGAGACTAGCGGGAGCTATAATGAGCAGTTCTTC.

CDR3 coding DNA: TGTGCCAGCAGTACATCGGGTTCACCCCTCCACTTT. This sequence encodes CASSTSGSPLHF. This sequence joins TRBV14 and TRBJ1-6; no reliable D call. Germline V gene data show CDR1 as SGHDN and CDR2 as FVKESK. This CDR3 spans 12 amino acids. Trimming shortened V by 6 bases and J by 9 bases, and 9 bases separated the two germline ends.

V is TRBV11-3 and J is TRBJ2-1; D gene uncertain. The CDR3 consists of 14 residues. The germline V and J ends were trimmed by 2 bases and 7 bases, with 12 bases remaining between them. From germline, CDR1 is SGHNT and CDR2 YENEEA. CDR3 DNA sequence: TGTGCCAGCAGCTTACTACTAAGTAGGAATGAGCAGTTCTTC. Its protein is CASSLLLSRNEQFF.